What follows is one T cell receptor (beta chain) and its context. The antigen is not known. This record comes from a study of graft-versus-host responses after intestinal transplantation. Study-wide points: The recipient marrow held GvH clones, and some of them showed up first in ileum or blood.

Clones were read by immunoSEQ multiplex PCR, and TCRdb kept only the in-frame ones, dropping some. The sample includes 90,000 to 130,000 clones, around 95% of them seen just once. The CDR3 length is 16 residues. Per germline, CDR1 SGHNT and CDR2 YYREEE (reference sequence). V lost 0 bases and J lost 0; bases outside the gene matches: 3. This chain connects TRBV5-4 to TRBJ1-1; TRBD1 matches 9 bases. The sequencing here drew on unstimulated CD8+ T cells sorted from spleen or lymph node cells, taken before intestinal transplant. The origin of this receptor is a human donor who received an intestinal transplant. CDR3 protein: CASSLARTGVNTEAFF. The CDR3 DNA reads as TGTGCCAGCAGCTTGGCCCGGACAGGGGTGAACACTGAAGCTTTCTTT.